This entry is about one T cell receptor (beta chain). The antigen is unknown. Some clones are missing from TCRdb's copy, which holds only in-frame ones; the method was immunoSEQ multiplex PCR. Of fewer than 100,000 clones in the sample, approximately 86% are singletons; the top ten hold just under 2%. Germline V gene lookup returns CDR1 MNHEY and CDR2 SMNVEV (reference sequence). With V trimmed by 6 bases and J by 3 bases, 5 bases remained unmatched. There are 15 residues in the CDR3. The data are from a study of OX40 agonist ivuxolimab in advanced cancers. At the level of the study: The drug used for patients, ivuxolimab, was an agonistic anti-OX40 (CD134) antibody. Dose-escalation patients had hepatocellular carcinoma, melanoma, renal cell or head and neck cancer. Study conclusions and caveats: Low normalized T-cell clonal expansion was also seen in some nonresponders.

The sequence was collected from an adult with an advanced solid tumor such as melanoma, head and neck, liver or kidney cancer. This sequence joins TRBV27 and TRBJ2-2; TRBD1 matches at 9 bases. The source material was CD4+ or CD8+ T cells sorted from blood, sampled in a trial of the OX40 agonist ivuxolimab. The CDR3 loop reads CASRMDRGDTGELFF. The DNA of the CDR3 is TGTGCCAGCAGGATGGACAGGGGTGACACCGGGGAGCTGTTTTTT.